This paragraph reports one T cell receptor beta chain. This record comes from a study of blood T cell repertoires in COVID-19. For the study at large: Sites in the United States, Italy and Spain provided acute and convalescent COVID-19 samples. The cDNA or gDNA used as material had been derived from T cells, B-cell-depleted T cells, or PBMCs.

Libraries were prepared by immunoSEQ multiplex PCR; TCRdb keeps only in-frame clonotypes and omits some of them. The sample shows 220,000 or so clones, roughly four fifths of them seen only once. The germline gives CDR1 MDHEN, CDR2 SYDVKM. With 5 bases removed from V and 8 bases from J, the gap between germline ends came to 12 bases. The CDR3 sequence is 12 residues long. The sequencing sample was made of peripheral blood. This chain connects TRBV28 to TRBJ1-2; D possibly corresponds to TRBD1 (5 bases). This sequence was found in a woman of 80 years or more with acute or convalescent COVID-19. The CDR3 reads CASSRQTGGYTF. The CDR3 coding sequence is TGTGCCAGCAGTCGACAGACCGGGGGCTACACCTTC.